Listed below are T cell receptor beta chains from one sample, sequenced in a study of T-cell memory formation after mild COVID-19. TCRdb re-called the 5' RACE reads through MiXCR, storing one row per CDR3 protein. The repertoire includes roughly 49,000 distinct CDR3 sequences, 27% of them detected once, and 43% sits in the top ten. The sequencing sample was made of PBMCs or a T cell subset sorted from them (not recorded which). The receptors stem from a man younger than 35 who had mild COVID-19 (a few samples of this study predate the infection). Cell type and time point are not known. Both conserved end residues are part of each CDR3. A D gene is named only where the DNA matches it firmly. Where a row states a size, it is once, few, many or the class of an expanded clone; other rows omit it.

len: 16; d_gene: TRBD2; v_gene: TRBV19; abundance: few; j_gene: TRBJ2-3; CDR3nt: TGTGCCAGTAGTACTCTCGGGGGGGCGGTGGCAGATACGCAGTATTTT; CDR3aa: CASSTLGGAVADTQYF
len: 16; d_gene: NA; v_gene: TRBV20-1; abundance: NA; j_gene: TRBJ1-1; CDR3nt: TGCAGTGCTAGAGCGAGTGCCGGGGACGCTGGGACTGAAGCTTTCTTT; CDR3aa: CSARASAGDAGTEAFF
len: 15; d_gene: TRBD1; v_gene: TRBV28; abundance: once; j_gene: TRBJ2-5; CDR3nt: TGTGCCAGCAGTTCTCCGGGACAGGGAACGGAGACCCAGTACTTC; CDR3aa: CASSSPGQGTETQYF
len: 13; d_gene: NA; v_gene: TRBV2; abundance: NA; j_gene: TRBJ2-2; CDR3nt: TGTGCCAGCAGTGCACAGGATGCCGGGGAGCTGTTTTTT; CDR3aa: CASSAQDAGELFF
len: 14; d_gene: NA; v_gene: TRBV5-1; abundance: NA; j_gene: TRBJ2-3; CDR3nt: TGCGCCAGCAGCTTGAGCGGGAGCACAGATACGCAGTATTTT; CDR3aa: CASSLSGSTDTQYF
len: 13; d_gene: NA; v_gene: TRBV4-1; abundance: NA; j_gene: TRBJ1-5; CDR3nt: TGCGCCAGCAGCCCCGAGGGTAATCAGCCCCAGCATTTT; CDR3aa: CASSPEGNQPQHF
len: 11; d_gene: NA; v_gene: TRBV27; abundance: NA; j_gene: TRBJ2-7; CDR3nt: TGTGCCAGCAGTCGGGGATACGAGCAGTACTTC; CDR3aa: CASSRGYEQYF
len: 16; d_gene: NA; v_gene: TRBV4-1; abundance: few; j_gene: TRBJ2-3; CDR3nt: TGCGCCAGCAGCCAAGAGGGGGCGCTCGGAGGAGATACGCAGTATTTT; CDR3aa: CASSQEGALGGDTQYF
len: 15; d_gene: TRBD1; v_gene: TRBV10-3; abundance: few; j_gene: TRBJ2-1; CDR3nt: TGTGCCATCAGTTACTCCGGGACAGGATACAATGAGCAGTTCTTC; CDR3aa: CAISYSGTGYNEQFF
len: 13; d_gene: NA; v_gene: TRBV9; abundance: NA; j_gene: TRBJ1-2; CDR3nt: TGTGCCAGCAGCGACAGACAAAACCATGGCTACACCTTC; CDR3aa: CASSDRQNHGYTF
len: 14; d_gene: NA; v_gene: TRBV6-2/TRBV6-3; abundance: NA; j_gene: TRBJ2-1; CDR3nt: TGTGCCAGCAGTTATGTGCGGCAGGACAATGAGCAGTTCTTC; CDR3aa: CASSYVRQDNEQFF
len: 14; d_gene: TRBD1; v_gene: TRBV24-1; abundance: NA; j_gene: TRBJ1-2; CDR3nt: TGTGCCACCAGTGAGGGGGGACAGCCATATGGCTACACCTTC; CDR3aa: CATSEGGQPYGYTF
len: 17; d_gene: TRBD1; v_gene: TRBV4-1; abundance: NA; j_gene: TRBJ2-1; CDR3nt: TGCGCCAGCAGCCAAGATCCATCGGACAGGGGCTACAATGAGCAGTTCTTC; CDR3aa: CASSQDPSDRGYNEQFF
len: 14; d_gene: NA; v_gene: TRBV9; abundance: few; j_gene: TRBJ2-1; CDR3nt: TGTGCCAGCAGCGGGGACATTTCCTACAATGAGCAGTTCTTC; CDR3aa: CASSGDISYNEQFF
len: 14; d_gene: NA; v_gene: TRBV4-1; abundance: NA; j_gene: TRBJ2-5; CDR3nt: TGCGCCAGCAGCCAAGTTGCGCTTGGAGAGACCCAGTACTTC; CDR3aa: CASSQVALGETQYF
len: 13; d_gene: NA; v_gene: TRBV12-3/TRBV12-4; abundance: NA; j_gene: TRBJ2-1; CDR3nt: TGTGCCAGCAGTTTGGGGGGTATGAATGAGCAGTTCTTC; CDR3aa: CASSLGGMNEQFF
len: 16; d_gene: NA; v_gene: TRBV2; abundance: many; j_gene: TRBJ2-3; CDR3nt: TGTGCCAGCAGCGGGCTATCTTGGAGGCGCACAGATACGCAGTATTTT; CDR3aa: CASSGLSWRRTDTQYF
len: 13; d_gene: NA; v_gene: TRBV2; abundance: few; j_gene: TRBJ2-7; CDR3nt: TGTGCCCGCCGACAGTTATCCTCCTACGAGCAGTACTTC; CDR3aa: CARRQLSSYEQYF
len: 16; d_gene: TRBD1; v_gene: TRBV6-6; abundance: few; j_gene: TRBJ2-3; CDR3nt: TGTGCCAGCAGTTACTTTCACAGGGGGGGCACAGATACGCAGTATTTT; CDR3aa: CASSYFHRGGTDTQYF
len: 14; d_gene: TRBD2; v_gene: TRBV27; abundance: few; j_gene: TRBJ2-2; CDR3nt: TGTGCCAGTTTAGCGGGGGAGAACACCGGGGAGCTGTTTTTT; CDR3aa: CASLAGENTGELFF
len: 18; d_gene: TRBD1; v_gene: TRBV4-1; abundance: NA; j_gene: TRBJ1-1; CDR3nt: TGCGCCAGCAGCCAAGATATAGGACAGGGAAAATTCGAGGGTGAAGCTTTCTTT; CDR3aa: CASSQDIGQGKFEGEAFF
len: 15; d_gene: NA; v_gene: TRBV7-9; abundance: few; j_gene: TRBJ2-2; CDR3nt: TGTGCCAGCAGCTTCGGCGTCGCGAACACCGGGGAGCTGTTTTTT; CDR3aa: CASSFGVANTGELFF
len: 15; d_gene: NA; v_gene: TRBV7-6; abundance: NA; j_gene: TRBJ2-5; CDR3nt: TGTGCCAGCAGCTTAGAGTCGGGGCGGGCCGAGACCCAGTACTTC; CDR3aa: CASSLESGRAETQYF
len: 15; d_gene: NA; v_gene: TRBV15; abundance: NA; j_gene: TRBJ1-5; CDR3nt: TGTGCCACCAGCGGGGGGGTCTCAAGGGATCAGCCCCAGCATTTT; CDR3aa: CATSGGVSRDQPQHF
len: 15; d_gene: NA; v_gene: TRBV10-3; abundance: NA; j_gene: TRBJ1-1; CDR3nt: TGTGCCATCAGTGAGTCAGAGGTGGCGAACACTGAAGCTTTCTTT; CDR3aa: CAISESEVANTEAFF
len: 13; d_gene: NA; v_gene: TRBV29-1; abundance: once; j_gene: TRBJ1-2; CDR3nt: TGCAGCGTTGGGGGGGGGATGAACTATGGCTACACCTTC; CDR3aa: CSVGGGMNYGYTF
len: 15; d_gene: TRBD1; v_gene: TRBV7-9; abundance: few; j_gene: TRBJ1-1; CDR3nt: TGTGCCAGCAGCTTAGCAGGGGGCCAGAACACTGAAGCTTTCTTT; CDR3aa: CASSLAGGQNTEAFF
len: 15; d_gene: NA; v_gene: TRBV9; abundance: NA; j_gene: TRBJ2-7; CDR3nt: TGTGCCAGCAGCGTATCGGAGGGGGGCTCCTACGAGCAGTACTTC; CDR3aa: CASSVSEGGSYEQYF
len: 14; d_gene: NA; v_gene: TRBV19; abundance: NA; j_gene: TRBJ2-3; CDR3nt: TGTGCCAGTAGTATGGGACAAGGGGCAGATACGCAGTATTTT; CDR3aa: CASSMGQGADTQYF
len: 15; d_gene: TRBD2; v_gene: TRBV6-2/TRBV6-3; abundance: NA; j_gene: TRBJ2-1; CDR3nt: TGTGCCAGCAGTTGGACTAGCGGGGGGGATCGTGAGCAGTTCTTC; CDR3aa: CASSWTSGGDREQFF
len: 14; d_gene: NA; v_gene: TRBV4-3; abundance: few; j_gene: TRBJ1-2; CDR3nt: TGCGCCAGCAGCCAAGATTTAGGGAACTATGGCTACACCTTC; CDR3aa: CASSQDLGNYGYTF
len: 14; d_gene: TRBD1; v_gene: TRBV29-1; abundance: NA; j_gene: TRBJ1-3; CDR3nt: TGCAGCGTGGGACAGGGGTTCTCGGGAAACACCATATATTTT; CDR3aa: CSVGQGFSGNTIYF
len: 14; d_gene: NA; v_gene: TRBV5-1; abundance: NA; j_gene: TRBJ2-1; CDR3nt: TGCGCCAGCAGCCAGGATCTAGCCTACAATGAGCAGTTCTTC; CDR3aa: CASSQDLAYNEQFF
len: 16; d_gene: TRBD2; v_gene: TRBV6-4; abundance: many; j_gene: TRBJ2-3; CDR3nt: TGTGCCAGCAGTGAAAGAGCGGGGGGCCCCACAGATACGCAGTATTTT; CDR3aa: CASSERAGGPTDTQYF
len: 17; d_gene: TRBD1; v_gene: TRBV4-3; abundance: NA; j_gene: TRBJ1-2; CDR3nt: TGCGCCAGCAGCCTATTAAACCCTCGGACAGGCCAAGGGGGCTACACCTTC; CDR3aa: CASSLLNPRTGQGGYTF
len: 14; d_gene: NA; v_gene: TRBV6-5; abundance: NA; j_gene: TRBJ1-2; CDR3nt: TGTGCCAGCAGTTACTTTGCAGGGAACTATGGCTACACCTTC; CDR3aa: CASSYFAGNYGYTF
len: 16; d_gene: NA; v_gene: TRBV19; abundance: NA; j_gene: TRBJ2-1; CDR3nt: TGTGCCAGTAGTTCCCTCGCGGGACCTACCTACAATGAGCAGTTCTTC; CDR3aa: CASSSLAGPTYNEQFF
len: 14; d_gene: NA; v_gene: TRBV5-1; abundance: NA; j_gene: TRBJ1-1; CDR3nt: TGCGCCAGCAGCTTGCGGGTGATGAACACTGAAGCTTTCTTT; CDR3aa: CASSLRVMNTEAFF
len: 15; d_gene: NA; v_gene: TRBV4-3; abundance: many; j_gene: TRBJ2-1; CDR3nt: TGCGCCAGCACCCCAGAGCGAAGCTCCTACAATGAGCAGTTCTTC; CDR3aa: CASTPERSSYNEQFF
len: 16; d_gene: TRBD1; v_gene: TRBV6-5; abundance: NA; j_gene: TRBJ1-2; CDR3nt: TGTGCCAGCAGTTCCCGCGCTACAGGGGCTATCTATGGCTACACCTTC; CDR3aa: CASSSRATGAIYGYTF
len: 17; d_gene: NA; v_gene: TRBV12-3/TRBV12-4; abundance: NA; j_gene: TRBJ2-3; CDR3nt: TGTGCCAGCACCTCCGGATATTACGGGTACAGTGCAGATACGCAGTATTTT; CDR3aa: CASTSGYYGYSADTQYF